The 23 T cell receptor beta chains listed next were all sequenced from one sample in a study of naive and memory T cell subsets. An equimolar mix of two oligonucleotides served as the beta constant-region primer for TRBC1 and TRBC2. Ligated cDNA was amplified by four rounds of PCR with nested alpha and beta constant-region primers and SP2. Each CDR3 protein is one row after TCRdb ran MiXCR on the UMI-ligation and nested PCR reads. Seen here are some 110,000 distinct CDR3 sequences, roughly 36% observed once, and the top ten hold approximately 0.88%. Sequencing input: central memory CD4+ T cells from blood. These receptors all stem from a human donor in good health.

The CDR3 DNA reads as TGTGCCAGCACCGACTGGACTAGCGTTTCAGATACGCAGTATTTT. This encodes CASTDWTSVSDTQYF. This chain joins TRBV6-2 or TRBV6-3 and TRBJ2-3; the match to TRBD2 covers 9 bases. The CDR3 is 15 residues long. The V gene's germline CDR1 is MNHEY and CDR2 SVGEGT. V trimming: 7 bases; J trimming: 4 bases; junction bases outside the gene matches: 9.

The table lists this clonotype with a few counts. The chain recombines TRBV6-5 with TRBJ1-2, with no clear D. The germline gives CDR1 MNHEY, CDR2 SVGAGI. V was clipped by 5 bases and J by 3 bases, with 10 bases between them. The CDR3 length is 13 residues. CDR3 sequence: CASSAFHYYGYTF. CDR3 in DNA: TGTGCCAGCAGTGCCTTCCACTACTATGGCTACACCTTC.

This clonotype showed up just a few times. The V and J genes are TRBV29-1 and TRBJ2-2; 7 nucleotides agree with TRBD1. The CDR3 covers 15 residues. V gave up 4 bases and J gave up 2 bases; unmatched junction bases: 7. CDR1 SQVTM and CDR2 ANQGSEA come from the germline V gene. The DNA of the CDR3 is TGCAGCGTTGCCGAACAGGGGCTAAACACCGGGGAGCTGTTTTTT. Translated, it gives CSVAEQGLNTGELFF.

This rearrangement joins TRBV28 to TRBJ2-7, with unresolved D. Germline CDR1 and CDR2: MDHEN and SYDVKM. V was clipped by 7 bases and J by 2 bases, with 9 bases between them. CDR3 length equals 12 residues. This CDR3 is CASKKGPYEQYF. For the CDR3, the DNA is TGTGCCAGCAAAAAAGGGCCCTACGAGCAGTACTTC.

The chain employs TRBV5-1 and TRBJ1-5; no definite D call. Germline assignment: CDR1 SGHRS and CDR2 YFSETQ. CDR3 length equals 13 residues. The V end was cut by 3 bases, the J end by 1 base, with 5 bases between. CDR3 sequence: CASSWGSNQPQHF. The CDR3 DNA sequence: TGCGCCAGCAGCTGGGGAAGCAATCAGCCCCAGCATTTT.

The chain's CDR3 is CSARPGTGTETQYF. DNA for the CDR3: TGCAGTGCTAGACCCGGGACAGGGACCGAGACCCAGTACTTC. J is TRBJ2-5 and V is TRBV20-1, with 9 positions matching TRBD1. Germline CDR1 reads DFQATT; CDR2 reads SNEGSKA (reference sequence). With 2 bases clipped from V and 5 bases from J, the junction kept 6 bases outside the gene matches. CDR3 length: 14 residues.

Worth noting for this clonotype: One junction end does not reproduce the germline sequence, and a read error may be involved. The gene calls are TRBV4-3 and TRBJ1-6, with D unclear. Looked up from germline, CDR1 is LGHNA and CDR2 is YSLEER. The CDR3 consists of 17 residues. The CDR3 region has the DNA TGCGCCAGCAGCCAAGATCTCCTGGCTTCCTATAATTCATCCCTCCACTTT. It translates to CASSQDLLASYNSSLHF.

This clonotype was detected a few times. J is TRBJ2-7 and V is TRBV30, with TRBD1 matching 7 bases. The CDR3 sequence is 17 residues long. The V gene end was trimmed by 3 bases and the J gene end by 1 base; junction bases not matched to a gene: 15. Looked up from germline, CDR1 is GTSNPN and CDR2 is SVGIG (reference sequence). The CDR3 is CAWSVPARTGNSYEQYF. The CDR3 nucleotides read TGTGCCTGGAGCGTCCCGGCCCGGACAGGTAATTCCTACGAGCAGTACTTC.

J is TRBJ1-1 and V is TRBV20-1; D is ambiguous. Germline V lookup: CDR1 DFQATT, CDR2 SNEGSKA (reference sequence). V lost 2 bases and J lost 1, with 5 bases in between. The CDR3 runs to 12 residues. The chain's CDR3 is CSARKQNTEAFF. The CDR3 coding sequence is TGCAGTGCTAGAAAGCAGAACACTGAAGCTTTCTTT.

This clonotype was seen only a few times. The gene calls are TRBV4-2 and TRBJ1-2; D is possibly TRBD1 (5 bases). CDR1 LGHNA and CDR2 YNFKEQ come from the germline V gene. This CDR3 is built from 15 residues. Trimming pared 0 bases from V and 4 bases from J, leaving 12 bases between. The CDR3 coding sequence is TGTGCCAGCAGCCAAGATCGCGGGGGTATCTATGGCTACACCTTC. This gives the protein CASSQDRGGIYGYTF.

V usage is TRBV28 and J usage is TRBJ2-7; no firm D call. The germline V gene encodes CDR1 MDHEN and CDR2 SYDVKM. V was shortened by 2 bases and J by 4 bases, with 9 bases between the two germline ends. This CDR3 contains 13 residues. The CDR3 nucleotides read TGTGCCAGCAGTTTACCCGCAGGTTACGAGCAGTACTTC. Its protein product is CASSLPAGYEQYF.

CDR3 coding DNA: TGTGCCAGCAGCCAAAACAGACAAGAGACCCAGTACTTC. It is translated as CASSQNRQETQYF. J is TRBJ2-5 and V is TRBV14; D not certain. Germline assignment: CDR1 SGHDN and CDR2 FVKESK. The CDR3 runs to 13 residues. Trimming stripped 2 bases from V and 2 bases from J, with 6 bases between.

The CDR3 region has the DNA TGTGCCAGCAGCTTAGAAGCGGGAGGGAGCGAGCAGTACTTC. It encodes CASSLEAGGSEQYF. This chain links TRBV7-9 with TRBJ2-7; 10 bases agree with TRBD2. CDR1 and CDR2 from the germline V gene are SEHNR and FQNEAQ (reference sequence). There are 14 residues in the CDR3. V was pared by 1 base and J by 6 bases, with 3 bases of the junction left unmatched. Filled out from reference TRBV7-9 and TRBJ2-7, the complete variable domain reads DTGVSQNPRHKITKRGQNVTFRCDPISEHNRLYWYRQTLGQGPEFLTYFQNEAQLEKSRLLSDRFSAERPKGSFSTLEIQRTEQGDSAMYLCASSLEAGGSEQYFGPGTRLTVT.

V gene TRBV20-1 combines with J gene TRBJ2-1, with a weak D call TRBD1 (7 bases). CDR1 and CDR2 from the germline V gene are DFQATT and SNEGSKA (reference sequence). The germline V and J ends were trimmed by 1 base and 3 bases, with 13 bases remaining between them. CDR3 length: 15 residues. CDR3 DNA: TGCAGTGCTAGAGGAACCAGGGGGGTCTACAATGAGCAGTTCTTC. The encoded protein is CSARGTRGVYNEQFF.

The gene calls are TRBV20-1 and TRBJ1-1; perhaps TRBD1 as D (5 bases). This CDR3 has 12 residues. Germline assignment: CDR1 DFQATT and CDR2 SNEGSKA (reference sequence). Trimming stripped 6 bases from V and 7 bases from J, with 15 bases between. The CDR3: CSAGAGGDEAFF. The CDR3 nucleotides read TGCAGTGCGGGCGCCGGGGGAGATGAAGCTTTCTTT.

The chain links TRBV27 to TRBJ2-7, with D possibly matching TRBD2 (5 bases). V was shortened by 0 bases and J by 2 bases, with 20 bases between the two germline ends. This CDR3 spans 18 amino acids. The germline V gene has CDR1 MNHEY and CDR2 SMNVEV (reference sequence). Here the CDR3 DNA reads TGTGCCAGCAGTTTATCGTCTGTTTTGAGCGGAACCCCCTACGAGCAGTACTTC. Protein: CASSLSSVLSGTPYEQYF.

V is TRBV18 and J is TRBJ1-5, with a tentative D call TRBD1 (5 bases). CDR3 length: 15 residues. V was trimmed by 2 bases and J by 2 bases, leaving 10 bases between them. Germline CDR1 is KGHSH and CDR2 is LQKENI. CDR3 nucleotide sequence: TGTGCCAGCTCACCATTAGACAGCCGCAATCAGCCCCAGCATTTT. It translates to CASSPLDSRNQPQHF.

The V call is TRBV12-3 or TRBV12-4, the J call TRBJ2-2, with 8 bases lining up with TRBD2. After removal of 3 bases from V and 2 bases from J, the junction contained 2 bases not matched to a gene. The CDR3 totals 15 residues. The CDR3 spells CASSLSGGNTGELFF. The CDR3 nucleotides read TGTGCCAGCAGTTTGAGCGGGGGAAACACCGGGGAGCTGTTTTTT.

This chain joins TRBV7-2 and TRBJ2-1; TRBD2 matches 7 bases. The CDR3 has 15 residues. Germline CDR1 SGHTA, CDR2 FQGNSA. V lost 1 base and J lost 15; bases outside the gene matches: 15. As DNA, the CDR3 is TGTGCCAGCAGCTTAGATTCGGGAGGATTCAGTAGGTTGTTCTTC. Translating it yields CASSLDSGGFSRLFF.

The chain is built from TRBV28 and TRBJ2-7; TRBD1 or TRBD2 may be the D gene (6 bases each). The CDR3 runs to 13 residues. V lost 6 bases, J lost 4 bases, and 13 bases lay in between. Germline V CDR1 and CDR2: MDHEN, SYDVKM. The CDR3 is CASSRGTKYEQYF. CDR3 sequence (DNA): TGTGCCAGCAGCCGCGGGACAAAGTACGAGCAGTACTTC.

In its sample, this clonotype was seen once. The rearrangement joins TRBV6-6 to TRBJ1-1; TRBD1 might be the D (5 bases). Germline CDR1 reads MNHNY; CDR2 reads SVGAGI (reference sequence). The V end was cut by 4 bases, the J end by 1 base, with 10 bases between. This CDR3 comprises 14 residues. The DNA of the CDR3 is TGTGCCAGCAGTTCAGGGACGGAGAACACTGAAGCTTTCTTT. This translates into CASSSGTENTEAFF.

This clonotype was detected only a few times. J is TRBJ1-6 and V is TRBV7-2; D is unresolved. The V gene's germline CDR1 is SGHTA and CDR2 FQGNSA. CDR3 size: 15 residues. Trimming shortened V by 5 bases and J by 3 bases, and 11 bases separated the two germline ends. The CDR3 is CASSPGGIYNSPLHF. In DNA, the CDR3 is TGTGCCAGCAGCCCCGGAGGGATCTATAATTCACCCCTCCACTTT.

This sequence joins TRBV7-8 and TRBJ2-1, with 7 bases lining up with TRBD2. Trimming removed 5 bases from V and 6 bases from J; junction bases left unmatched: 7. This CDR3 region has 14 residues. Germline CDR1 and CDR2: SGHVS and FQNEAQ. The CDR3 DNA sequence: TGTGCCAGCAGCCCATTACTAGCGATCAATGAGCAGTTCTTC. It translates to CASSPLLAINEQFF.